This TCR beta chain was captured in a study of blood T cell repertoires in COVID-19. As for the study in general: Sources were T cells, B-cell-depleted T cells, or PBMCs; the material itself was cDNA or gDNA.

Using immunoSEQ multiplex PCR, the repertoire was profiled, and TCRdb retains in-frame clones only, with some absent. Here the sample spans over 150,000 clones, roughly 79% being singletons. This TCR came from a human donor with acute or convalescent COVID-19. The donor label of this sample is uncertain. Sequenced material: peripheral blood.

The CDR3 region is CASSVLLRGEQFF. In nucleotides, the CDR3 is TGTGCCAGCAGTGTTCTTCTCCGGGGTGAGCAGTTCTTC. The chain joins TRBV2 to TRBJ2-1, with D possibly TRBD2 on 5 matching bases. Trimming stripped 4 bases from V and 9 bases from J, with 13 bases between. From germline, CDR1 is SNHLY and CDR2 FYNNEI. CDR3 length: 13 residues.